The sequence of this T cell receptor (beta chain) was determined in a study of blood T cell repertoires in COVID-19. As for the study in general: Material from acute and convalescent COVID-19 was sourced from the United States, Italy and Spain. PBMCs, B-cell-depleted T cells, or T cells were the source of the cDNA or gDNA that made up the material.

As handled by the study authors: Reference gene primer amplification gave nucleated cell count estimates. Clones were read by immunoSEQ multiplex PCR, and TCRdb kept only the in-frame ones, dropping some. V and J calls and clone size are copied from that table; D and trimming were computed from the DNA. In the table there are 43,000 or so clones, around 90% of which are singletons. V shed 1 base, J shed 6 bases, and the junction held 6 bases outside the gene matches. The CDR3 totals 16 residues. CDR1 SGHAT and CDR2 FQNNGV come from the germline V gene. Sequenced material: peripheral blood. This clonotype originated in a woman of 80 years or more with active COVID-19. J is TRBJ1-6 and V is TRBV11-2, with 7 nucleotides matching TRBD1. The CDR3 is CASSLVGGATNSPLHF. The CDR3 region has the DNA TGTGCCAGCAGCTTAGTAGGGGGCGCGACTAATTCACCCCTCCACTTT.